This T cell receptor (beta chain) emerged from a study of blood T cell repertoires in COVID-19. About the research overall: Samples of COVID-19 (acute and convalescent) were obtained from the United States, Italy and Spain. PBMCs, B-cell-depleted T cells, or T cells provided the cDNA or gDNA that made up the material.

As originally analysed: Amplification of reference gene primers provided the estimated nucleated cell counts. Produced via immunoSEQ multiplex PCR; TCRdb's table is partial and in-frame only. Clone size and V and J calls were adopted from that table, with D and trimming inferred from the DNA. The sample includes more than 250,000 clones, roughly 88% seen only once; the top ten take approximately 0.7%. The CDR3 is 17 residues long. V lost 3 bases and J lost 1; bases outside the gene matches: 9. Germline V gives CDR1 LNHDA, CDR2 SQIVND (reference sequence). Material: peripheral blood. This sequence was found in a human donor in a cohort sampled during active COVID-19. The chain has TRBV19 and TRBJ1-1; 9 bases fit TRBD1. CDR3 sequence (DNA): TGTGCCAGTAGTATCCATCGTGGGACAGGGTCGAACACTGAAGCTTTCTTT. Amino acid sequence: CASSIHRGTGSNTEAFF.